Listed below are T cell receptor beta chains from one sample, sequenced in a study of cytomegalovirus exposure and HLA in healthy donors. Profiled with immunoSEQ multiplex PCR; TCRdb holds only in-frame clones, not every one. The sample consists of some 150,000 clones, about 79% of them appearing once. The sequenced sample consisted of PBMCs. The receptors derive from a female donor in good health and CMV-seronegative. Each CDR3 is given with its conserved first and last residue.

v_call,cdr3_aa
TRBV27,CASSPSSGTEAYEQYF
TRBV6-6,CASSGGGTYEQYF
TRBV9,CASSPQTSQSTDTQYF
TRBV19,CATNPLQGTRGGYTF
TRBV5-5,CASSFIGTGGKHTIYF
TRBV27,CASTAVGLIHYNEQFF
TRBV2,CASLRQGNTGELFF
TRBV6-5,CASSSPGGGYTF
TRBV18,CASSPRASGVTGELFF
TRBV5-8,CASSPRAGVNTGELFF
TRBV7-8,CASSLLSSGTNTGELFF
TRBV10-3,CAITQDTYNEQFF
TRBV28,CASTKAGGAYNEQFF
TRBV5-4,CASSSYHRGSYEQYF
TRBV7-2,CASSISTAGSGNTIYF
TRBV6-1,CASSEARLQPQHF
TRBV6-4,CASSDSRAGGRYTQYF
TRBV5-3,CARSLSGSSYEQYF
TRBV7-9,CASSLVSAKNIQYF
TRBV19,CASSIELVSSEQFF
TRBV6-6,CASSTKAGGTYEQYF
TRBV19,CASSARTGGNYGYTF
TRBV7-2,CASSPVAGGYEQYF
TRBV7-2,CASSFDRAYNEQFF
TRBV28,CASRLPGPYGYTF
TRBV28,CASSLEGYSNQPQHF
TRBV5-5,CASSSQWTVSNQPQHF
TRBV19,CASSIWGRGVQPQHF
TRBV7-2,CASSALDRAGGGELFF
TRBV28,CASSFGTATRRYGYTF
TRBV6-5,CASSYGQGQTQYF
TRBV30,CAWSAPRLAGGLNEQFF